This section outlines one TCR beta chain sequence together with its context. The sample belongs to a study of blood T cell repertoires in COVID-19. At the level of the study: The United States, Italy and Spain were the sources of the acute and convalescent COVID-19 samples. Sample material is recorded as cDNA or gDNA derived from T cells, B-cell-depleted T cells, or PBMCs.

Trimming cost V 5 bases and J 4 bases; bases outside gene matches: 8. This CDR3 is built from 15 residues. Germline V gene data show CDR1 as SGHVS and CDR2 as FNYEAQ. Per the study methods: Counts of nucleated cells, estimated from reference gene primer amplification, were obtained. TCRdb's copy holds only in-frame clones and misses some; the assay was immunoSEQ multiplex PCR. The DNA was the basis for D and trimming; V, J and clone size are from that table. The sample has about 220,000 clones, 84% seen once. Material for sequencing was peripheral blood. The sequence came from a woman aged 55-69 years who had recovered from COVID-19. The chain couples TRBV7-6 to TRBJ2-7, with TRBD1 matching 10 bases. Here the CDR3 DNA reads TGTGCCAGCAGCCCGGGACAGGGGAATAGGTACGAGCAGTACTTC. Translation: CASSPGQGNRYEQYF.